This T cell receptor beta chain was recovered during a study of T cells after posttransplantation cyclophosphamide. Profiling relied on immunoSEQ multiplex PCR, and the TCRdb table lists in-frame clones only, not all of them. The profile shows 20,000 or so clones, 85% to 90% of them singletons. On this clone itself: What it recognizes is unknown.

Per the germline V gene, CDR1 is SGHRS and CDR2 is YFSETQ. The CDR3 totals 14 residues. Trimming at V came to 8 bases and at J to 4 bases, leaving 7 bases not matched to a gene. General study results and limits: Skin or GI-infiltrating T cells shared few TRB sequences with blood. After PTCy, TRB diversity resembled that of CNI/methotrexate controls.

Controls had myeloablative marrow grafts with methotrexate and calcineurin inhibitor, sampled at 1 year. This clonotype was sampled from a female patient under 45 who received an allogeneic stem cell transplant from an unrelated donor, was CMV-positive, and had acute and chronic GVHD. The T cells may come from the graft donor. This specimen consisted of PBMCs, obtained just over 350 days after allogeneic stem cell transplant with calcineurin inhibitor and methotrexate. V gene TRBV5-1 combines with J gene TRBJ2-1; 9 nucleotides align to TRBD1. DNA for the CDR3: TGCGCCAGTTCCGGGACAGGGCAATACAATGAGCAGTTCTTC. Translation: CASSGTGQYNEQFF.